Described below is a single T cell receptor (beta chain) sequence and its context. Individuals drawn from 24 US areas were about 18 to 90 years old. Assignment of participants to cohorts was predicated upon participant-reported clinical history. This sample was included in a study of blood T cell repertoires in COVID-19. Study-level background: Samples of COVID-19 (acute and convalescent) were obtained from the United States, Italy and Spain.

Original processing methods: Amplification of reference gene primers was used by the study to estimate nucleated cell counts. Some clones are missing from TCRdb's copy, which holds only in-frame ones; the method was immunoSEQ multiplex PCR. The D gene and trimming were derived from the DNA, and the V and J assignments and clone size from that table. The sample has roughly 250,000 clones; 91% are singletons. There are 15 residues in the CDR3. V gave up 1 base and J gave up 1 base, with 10 bases separating them. Germline V gene lookup returns CDR1 LNHDA and CDR2 SQIVND (reference sequence). The rearrangement uses TRBV19 and TRBJ2-5; D call uncertain. The material sequenced was PBMCs or T cells enriched from blood (not recorded which). This sequence was found in a human donor in a cohort exposed to, infected with or recovered from COVID-19 (not recorded which). The donor label of this sample is uncertain. The CDR3 sequence is CASSIGGLVQETQYF. Written as DNA, the CDR3 is TGTGCCAGTAGTATAGGCGGATTAGTCCAAGAGACCCAGTACTTC.